This entry lists 17 T cell receptor beta chains sequenced from one sample in a study of blood T cell repertoires in COVID-19. Measured with immunoSEQ multiplex PCR; TCRdb has only the in-frame clones, and not every one. Of about 200,000 clones detected, more than 75% appear once; the ten largest clones hold approximately 5%. The sequencing input was PBMCs or T cells enriched from blood (not recorded which). Receptors were obtained from a man in his forties or fifties with acute COVID-19.

For the CDR3, the DNA is TGTGCCACCAGTGATCCGACAGGGCCTTATGGCTACACCTTC. Encoded protein: CATSDPTGPYGYTF. This rearrangement joins TRBV24-1 to TRBJ1-2; TRBD1 agrees at 7 bases. There are 14 residues in the CDR3. V trimming: 3 bases; J trimming: 5 bases; junction bases outside the gene matches: 5. Germline V gene sequence: CDR1 KGHDR, CDR2 SFDVKD.

J is TRBJ1-4 and V is TRBV29-1; D is perhaps TRBD1 (5 bases). The V and J ends lost 6 bases and 7 bases respectively, with 15 bases between them. CDR1 is SQVTM, CDR2 ANQGSEA, per germline. The CDR3 spans 13 residues. As DNA, the CDR3 is TGCAGCGTCGGGACCCTCGGGGGTGAAAAACTGTTTTTT. Encoded protein: CSVGTLGGEKLFF.

The chain couples TRBV7-9 to TRBJ1-1; D may be TRBD1 (5 bases). The CDR3 extends over 16 amino acids. Between the trimmed V and J ends, which lost 5 bases and 5 bases, there was a span of 21 bases. The germline CDR1 and CDR2 sequences are SEHNR and FQNEAQ (reference sequence). CDR3 in DNA: TGTGCCAGCAGCCGACCAATCCTGGGGGGGAAGACTGAAGCTTTCTTT. Protein product: CASSRPILGGKTEAFF.

The CDR3 reads CATSDRDNQPQHF. The DNA of the CDR3 is TGTGCCACCAGCGACAGGGACAATCAGCCCCAGCATTTT. The chain joins TRBV24-1 to TRBJ1-5; 7 bases map to TRBD1. CDR3 length: 13 residues. The V gene end was trimmed by 7 bases and the J gene end by 3 bases; junction bases not matched to a gene: 2. Germline V gene data show CDR1 as KGHDR and CDR2 as SFDVKD.

This clone was counted only a few times. The rearrangement joins TRBV7-4 to TRBJ2-7, with 9 bases identical to TRBD1. Trimming took 5 bases from V and 3 from J; bases not matched to a gene: 11. This CDR3 comprises 16 residues. Per the germline V gene, CDR1 is SGHVT and CDR2 is SQSDAQ. This chain's CDR3 is CASSACRDREFYEQYF. Written as DNA, the CDR3 is TGTGCCAGCAGCGCTTGCCGGGACAGGGAGTTCTACGAGCAGTACTTC.

The genes are TRBV14 and TRBJ2-1; 13 positions match TRBD2. Losses at the gene ends were 2 bases for V and 12 bases for J; bases not matched to a gene: 7. Germline CDR1 and CDR2: SGHDN and FVKESK. The CDR3 has 15 amino acids. CDR3: CASSQLLAGGPAQFF. The CDR3 DNA reads as TGTGCCAGCAGCCAATTACTAGCGGGAGGGCCGGCGCAGTTCTTC.

This clone turned up a few times. V is TRBV18 and J is TRBJ2-7; D unclear. Germline CDR1 reads KGHSH; CDR2 reads LQKENI. This CDR3 is 14 amino acids long. V lost 0 bases and J lost 6, with 12 bases in between. CDR3 sequence: CASSPPSPVPEQYF. CDR3 DNA sequence: TGTGCCAGCTCACCACCGTCTCCTGTCCCCGAGCAGTACTTC.

V is TRBV18 and J is TRBJ1-1, with 7 bases aligning to TRBD1. This CDR3 is 15 amino acids long. V gave up 2 bases and J gave up 1 base; unmatched junction bases: 4. Germline loops: CDR1 KGHSH, CDR2 LQKENI. The CDR3 protein is CASSPFRQGNTEAFF. CDR3 sequence (DNA): TGTGCCAGCTCACCATTCAGACAGGGGAACACTGAAGCTTTCTTT.

V is TRBV19 and J is TRBJ1-6; TRBD1 is a possible D gene (5 bases). The CDR3 has 13 residues. Germline V gene sequence: CDR1 LNHDA, CDR2 SQIVND (reference sequence). Trimming stripped 6 bases from V and 7 bases from J, with 10 bases between. CDR3 DNA sequence: TGTGCCAGTAGCTGGGAGGGGAATTCACCCCTCCACTTT. Protein sequence: CASSWEGNSPLHF.

The V gene is TRBV29-1, the J gene TRBJ2-2; 8 nucleotides align to TRBD2. V trimming: 3 bases; J trimming: 2 bases; junction bases outside the gene matches: 8. The CDR3 is 16 amino acids. From germline, CDR1 is SQVTM and CDR2 ANQGSEA. CDR3 DNA: TGCAGCGTTGAGGGAGCGGGAGTCACCAACACCGGGGAGCTGTTTTTT. Its protein is CSVEGAGVTNTGELFF.

This chain joins TRBV13 and TRBJ1-2; D is uncertain. The CDR3 totals 14 residues. Germline-derived CDR1 and CDR2 are PRHDT and FYEKMQ (reference sequence). Trimming cost V 3 bases and J 3 bases, with 11 bases left between them. This CDR3 reads CASSFHGGDYGYTF. In nucleotides, the CDR3 is TGTGCCAGCAGCTTCCACGGCGGAGACTATGGCTACACCTTC. Together with reference TRBV13 and TRBJ1-2, the CDR3 gives the full variable domain: AAGVIQSPRHLIKEKRETATLKCYPIPRHDTVYWYQQGPGQDPQFLISFYEKMQSDKGSIPDRFSAQQFSDYHSELNMSSLELGDSALYFCASSFHGGDYGYTFGSGTRLTVV.

The chain carries TRBV20-1 and TRBJ2-1; 14 positions match TRBD2. Germline lookup yields CDR1 DFQATT and CDR2 SNEGSKA (reference sequence). The CDR3 contains 18 residues. Unmatched junction bases numbered 16, after V lost 4 bases and J lost 8 bases. The CDR3 region has the DNA TGCAGTGCTATTGAGGGCCCACCGGGACTAGCGGGAGTCGATGAGCAGTTCTTC. Protein: CSAIEGPPGLAGVDEQFF.

The chain couples TRBV28 to TRBJ2-7; the match to TRBD2 covers 15 bases. Losses at the gene ends were 2 bases for V and 6 bases for J; bases not matched to a gene: 5. This CDR3 spans 16 amino acids. CDR1 MDHEN and CDR2 SYDVKM come from the germline V gene. The CDR3 nucleotides read TGTGCCAGCAGTTTAGGGGGGACTAGCGGGAGGAGCGAGCAGTACTTC. Protein: CASSLGGTSGRSEQYF.

The gene calls are TRBV9 and TRBJ1-2, with D tentatively TRBD1 (5 bases). Trimming took 2 bases from V and 3 from J, leaving 8 bases between them. Germline V gene lookup returns CDR1 SGDLS and CDR2 YYNGEE. The CDR3 contains 13 residues. The CDR3 DNA reads as TGTGCCAGCAGCGTGGAGGGGTACTATGGCTACACCTTC. Its protein is CASSVEGYYGYTF.

In this sample, this clone turned up a few times. V gene TRBV6-2 or TRBV6-3 combines with J gene TRBJ2-7; D possibly corresponds to TRBD1 (6 bases). Trimming pared 5 bases from V and 3 bases from J, leaving 11 bases between. There are 13 residues in the CDR3. The germline gives CDR1 MNHEY, CDR2 SVGEGT. The CDR3 protein is CASSRQVYYEQYF. DNA for the CDR3: TGTGCCAGCAGTAGACAGGTCTACTACGAGCAGTACTTC.

The rearrangement uses TRBV5-1 and TRBJ2-2, with D unresolved. Per germline, CDR1 SGHRS and CDR2 YFSETQ. This CDR3 comprises 14 residues. V shed 0 bases and J shed 4 bases, with 7 bases lying between them. This chain's CDR3 is CASSLEWPTGELFF. The DNA of the CDR3 is TGCGCCAGCAGCTTGGAATGGCCCACCGGGGAGCTGTTTTTT.

The chain recombines TRBV28 with TRBJ2-7, with no clear D. The CDR3 has 12 amino acids. Germline V gives CDR1 MDHEN, CDR2 SYDVKM. Trimming took off 6 bases at V and 4 bases at J, with 10 bases between the two ends. In DNA form, the CDR3 reads TGTGCCAGCAGCCCCCTAGGATACGAGCAGTACTTC. Encoded protein: CASSPLGYEQYF.